This note documents a single T cell receptor beta chain sequence. The antigen remains undetermined. This entry belongs to a study of OX40 agonist ivuxolimab in advanced cancers. At the level of the study: It was permissible to have had prior anti-PD-1, anti-PD-L1 or anti-CTLA-4 therapy, and less than 45% had some.

Study-wide findings and caveats: Fewer expanded clones were found on average in CD4+ than in CD8+ T cells.

TCRdb's table, derived via immunoSEQ multiplex PCR, lists solely in-frame clones and lacks some. The data show under 85,000 clones, with about 86% seen just once and approximately 2% held by the top ten. Germline CDR1 and CDR2: LNHDA and SQIVND (reference sequence). The CDR3 is made up of 15 amino acids. The germline V and J ends were trimmed by 4 bases and 8 bases, with 17 bases remaining between them. J is TRBJ1-4 and V is TRBV19; D unclear. This clonotype originated in an adult with an advanced solid tumor such as melanoma, head and neck, liver or kidney cancer. The specimen was CD4+ or CD8+ T cells sorted from blood, collected in a trial of the OX40 agonist ivuxolimab. CDR3 in amino acids: CASSTNLAGGEKLFF. The CDR3 DNA sequence: TGTGCCAGTAGTACGAATCTGGCAGGTGGGGAAAAACTGTTTTTT. Filled out from reference TRBV19 and TRBJ1-4, the complete variable domain reads DGGITQSPKYLFRKEGQNVTLSCEQNLNHDAMYWYRQDPGQGLRLIYYSQIVNDFQKGDIAEGYSVSREKKESFPLTVTSAQKNPTAFYLCASSTNLAGGEKLFFGSGTQLSVL.